This T cell receptor (beta chain) was captured by sequencing in a study of blood T cell repertoires in COVID-19. Looking at the study overall: Researchers got acute and convalescent COVID-19 samples from the United States, Italy and Spain.

Data came from immunoSEQ multiplex PCR; TCRdb stores just in-frame clones and leaves some out. The sample holds fewer than 90,000 clones, approximately 80% seen once. Seattle's enrolled individuals joined amid active infection and were then monitored longitudinally. After removal of 7 bases from V and 11 bases from J, the junction contained 11 bases not matched to a gene. The CDR3 loop spans 12 amino acids. Germline CDR1 and CDR2: SGHRS and YFSETQ. This clone has only a few counts. The sequencing sample was made of peripheral blood. The chain combines TRBV5-1 with TRBJ2-7; TRBD1 agrees at 8 bases. The sequence was obtained from a man in his sixties with COVID-19, enrolled during active disease. The CDR3 is CASEGTGQRKYF. The CDR3 DNA is TGCGCCAGCGAGGGGACAGGACAAAGAAAGTACTTC.